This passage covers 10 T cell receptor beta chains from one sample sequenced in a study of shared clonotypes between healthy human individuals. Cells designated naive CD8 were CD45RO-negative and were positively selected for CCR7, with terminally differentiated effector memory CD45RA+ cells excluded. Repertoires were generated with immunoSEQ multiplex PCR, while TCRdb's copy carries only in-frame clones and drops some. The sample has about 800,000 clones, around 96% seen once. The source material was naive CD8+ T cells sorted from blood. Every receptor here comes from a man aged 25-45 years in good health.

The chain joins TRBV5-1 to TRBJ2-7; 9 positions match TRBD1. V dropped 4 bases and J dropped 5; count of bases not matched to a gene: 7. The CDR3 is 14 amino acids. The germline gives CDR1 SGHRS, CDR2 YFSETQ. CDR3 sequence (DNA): TGCGCCAGCAGCCCGGGACAGGGAGGGAACGAGCAGTACTTC. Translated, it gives CASSPGQGGNEQYF.

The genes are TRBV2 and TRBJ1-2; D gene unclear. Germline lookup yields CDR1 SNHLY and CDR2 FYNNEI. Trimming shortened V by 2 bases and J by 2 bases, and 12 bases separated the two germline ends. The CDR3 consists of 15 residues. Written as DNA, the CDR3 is TGTGCCAGCAGTGAATCTGGGCACCGGAACTATGGCTACACCTTC. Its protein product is CASSESGHRNYGYTF.

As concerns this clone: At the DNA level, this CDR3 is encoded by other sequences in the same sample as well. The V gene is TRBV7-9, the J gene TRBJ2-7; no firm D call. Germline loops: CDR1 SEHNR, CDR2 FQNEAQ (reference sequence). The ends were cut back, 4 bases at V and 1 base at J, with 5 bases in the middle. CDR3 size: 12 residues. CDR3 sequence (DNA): TGTGCCAGCAGCTCTTCTTCCTACGAGCAGTACTTC. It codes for CASSSSSYEQYF.

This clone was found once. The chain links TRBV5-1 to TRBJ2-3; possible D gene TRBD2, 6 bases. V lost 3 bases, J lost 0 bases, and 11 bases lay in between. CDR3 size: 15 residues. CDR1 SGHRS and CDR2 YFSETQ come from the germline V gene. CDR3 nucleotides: TGCGCCAGCAGCTCCCGGGACTCTAGCACAGATACGCAGTATTTT. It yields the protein CASSSRDSSTDTQYF.

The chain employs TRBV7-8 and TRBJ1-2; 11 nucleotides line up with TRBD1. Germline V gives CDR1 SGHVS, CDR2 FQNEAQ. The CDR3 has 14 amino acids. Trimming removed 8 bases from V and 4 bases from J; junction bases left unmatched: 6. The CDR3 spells CASGDRGIIYGYTF. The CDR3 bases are TGTGCCAGCGGGGACAGGGGGATCATCTATGGCTACACCTTC.

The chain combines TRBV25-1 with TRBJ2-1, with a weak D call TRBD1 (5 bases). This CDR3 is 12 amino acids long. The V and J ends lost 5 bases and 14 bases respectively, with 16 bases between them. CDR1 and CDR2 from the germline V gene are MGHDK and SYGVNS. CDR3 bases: TGTGCCAGCAGTTCTGAAGGGGCGTCGAAGTTCTTC. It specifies CASSSEGASKFF. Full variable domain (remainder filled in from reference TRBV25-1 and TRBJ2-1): EADIYQTPRYLVIGTGKKITLECSQTMGHDKMYWYQQDPGMELHLIHYSYGVNSTEKGDLSSESTVSRIRTEHFPLTLESARPSHTSQYLCASSSEGASKFFGPGTRLTVL.

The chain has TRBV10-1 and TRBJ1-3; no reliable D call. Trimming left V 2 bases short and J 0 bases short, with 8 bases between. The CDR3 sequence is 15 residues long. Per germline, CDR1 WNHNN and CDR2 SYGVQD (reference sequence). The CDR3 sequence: CASSEEGSSGNTIYF. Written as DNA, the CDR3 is TGCGCCAGCAGTGAGGAGGGTTCCTCTGGAAACACCATATATTTT.

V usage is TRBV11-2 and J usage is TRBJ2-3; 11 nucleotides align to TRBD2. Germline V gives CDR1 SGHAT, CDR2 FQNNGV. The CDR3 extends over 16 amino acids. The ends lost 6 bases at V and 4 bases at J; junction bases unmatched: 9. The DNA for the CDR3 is TGTGCCAGCAGTCTGACTAGCGGGGTGGGGCCAGATACGCAGTATTTT. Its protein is CASSLTSGVGPDTQYF.

In nucleotides, the CDR3 is TGTGCCAGCAAATTAGTAGACAGCGATGAAAAACTGTTTTTT. The encoded protein is CASKLVDSDEKLFF. The chain combines TRBV6-1 with TRBJ1-4; D may be TRBD1 (5 bases). CDR3 size: 14 residues. CDR1 is MNHNS, CDR2 SASEGT, per germline. V lost 7 bases to trimming and J lost 6 bases, with 15 bases between them.

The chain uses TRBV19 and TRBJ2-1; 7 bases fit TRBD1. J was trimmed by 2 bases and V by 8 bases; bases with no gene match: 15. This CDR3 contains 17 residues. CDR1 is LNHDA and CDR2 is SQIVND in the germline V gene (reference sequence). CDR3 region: CASSTGVWTDAYNEQFF. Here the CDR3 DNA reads TGTGCCAGTTCAACAGGGGTTTGGACTGATGCCTACAATGAGCAGTTCTTC.